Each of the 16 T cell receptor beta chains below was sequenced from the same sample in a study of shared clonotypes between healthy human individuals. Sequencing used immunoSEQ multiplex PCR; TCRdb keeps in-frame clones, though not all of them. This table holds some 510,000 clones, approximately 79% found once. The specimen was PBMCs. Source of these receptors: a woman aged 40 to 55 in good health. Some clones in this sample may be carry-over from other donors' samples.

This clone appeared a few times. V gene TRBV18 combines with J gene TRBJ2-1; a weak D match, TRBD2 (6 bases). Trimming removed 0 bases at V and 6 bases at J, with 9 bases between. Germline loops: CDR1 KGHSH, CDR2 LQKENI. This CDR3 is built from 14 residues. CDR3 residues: CASSPPFGSNEQFF. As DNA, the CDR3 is TGTGCCAGCTCACCACCGTTCGGGAGCAATGAGCAGTTCTTC.

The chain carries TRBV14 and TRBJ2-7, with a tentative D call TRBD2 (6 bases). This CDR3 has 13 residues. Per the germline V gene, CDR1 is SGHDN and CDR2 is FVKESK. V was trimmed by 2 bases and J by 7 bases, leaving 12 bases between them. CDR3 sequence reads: CASSQWGVGEQYF. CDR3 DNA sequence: TGTGCCAGCAGCCAATGGGGGGTTGGGGAGCAGTACTTC.

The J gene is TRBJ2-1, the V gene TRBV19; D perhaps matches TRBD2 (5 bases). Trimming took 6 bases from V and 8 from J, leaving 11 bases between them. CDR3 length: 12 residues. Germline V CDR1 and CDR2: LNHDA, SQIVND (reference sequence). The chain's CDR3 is CASRTNGDEQFF. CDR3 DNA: TGTGCCAGTAGAACCAACGGGGATGAGCAGTTCTTC.

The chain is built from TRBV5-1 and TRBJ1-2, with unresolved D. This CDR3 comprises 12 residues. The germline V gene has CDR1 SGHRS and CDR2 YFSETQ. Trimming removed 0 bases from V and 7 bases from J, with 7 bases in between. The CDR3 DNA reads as TGCGCCAGCAGCTTGGGTGGGTTTGGCTACACCTTC. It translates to CASSLGGFGYTF.

The CDR3 loop is CASSLGGVGTGNTIYF. The CDR3 nucleotides are TGTGCCAGCAGTTTAGGAGGAGTAGGCACCGGAAACACCATATATTTT. The genes are TRBV27 and TRBJ1-3, with D hard to call. CDR1 is MNHEY, CDR2 SMNVEV, per germline (reference sequence). V lost 2 bases and J lost 4, with 15 bases in between. The CDR3 spans 16 residues.

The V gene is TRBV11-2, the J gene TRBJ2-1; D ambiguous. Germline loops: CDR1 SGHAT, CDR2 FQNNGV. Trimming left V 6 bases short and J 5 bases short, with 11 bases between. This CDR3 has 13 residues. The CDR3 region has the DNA TGTGCCAGCAGTTCCTCGGTGAACAATGAGCAGTTCTTC. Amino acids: CASSSSVNNEQFF.

CDR3 loop: CASSLWTRGDTQYF. DNA of the CDR3: TGTGCCAGCAGTTTATGGACTAGGGGTGATACGCAGTATTTT. The rearrangement uses TRBV27 and TRBJ2-3; 7 nucleotides agree with TRBD2. This CDR3 has 14 amino acids. Germline V CDR1 and CDR2: MNHEY, SMNVEV (reference sequence). V shed 1 base and J 6 bases; nucleotides not matched to a gene: 4.

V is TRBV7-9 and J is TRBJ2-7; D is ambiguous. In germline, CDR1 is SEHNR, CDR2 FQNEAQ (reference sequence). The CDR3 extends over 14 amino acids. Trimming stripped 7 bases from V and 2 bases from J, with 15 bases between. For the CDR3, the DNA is TGTGCCAGCACCAGCTGGCCCCCCGCCTACGAGCAGTACTTC. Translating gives CASTSWPPAYEQYF.

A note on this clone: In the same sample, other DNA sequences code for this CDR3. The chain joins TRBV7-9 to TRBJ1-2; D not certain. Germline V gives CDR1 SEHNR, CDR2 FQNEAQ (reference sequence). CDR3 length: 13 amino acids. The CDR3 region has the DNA TGTTCTTTCAGAGGGTCATCTAACTATGGCTACACCTTC. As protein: CSFRGSSNYGYTF.

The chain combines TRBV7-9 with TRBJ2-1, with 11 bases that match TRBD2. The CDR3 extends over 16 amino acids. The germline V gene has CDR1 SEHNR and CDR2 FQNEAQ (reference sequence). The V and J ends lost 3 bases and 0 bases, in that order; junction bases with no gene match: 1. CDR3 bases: TGTGCCAGCAGCTTGGGACTAGCGGACTCCTACAATGAGCAGTTCTTC. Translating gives CASSLGLADSYNEQFF.

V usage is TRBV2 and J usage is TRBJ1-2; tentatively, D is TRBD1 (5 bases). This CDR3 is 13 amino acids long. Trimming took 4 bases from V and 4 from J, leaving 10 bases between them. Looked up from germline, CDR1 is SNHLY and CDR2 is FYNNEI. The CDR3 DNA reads TGTGCCAGCAGTGCGGGGCAGACCTATGGCTACACCTTC. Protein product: CASSAGQTYGYTF.

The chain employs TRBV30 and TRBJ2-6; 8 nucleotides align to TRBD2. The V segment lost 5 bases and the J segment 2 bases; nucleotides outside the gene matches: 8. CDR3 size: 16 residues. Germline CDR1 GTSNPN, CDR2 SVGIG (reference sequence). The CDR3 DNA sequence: TGTGCCTGGGCCGGGACTAGGGCTCCTGGGGCCAACGTCCTGACTTTC. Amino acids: CAWAGTRAPGANVLTF.

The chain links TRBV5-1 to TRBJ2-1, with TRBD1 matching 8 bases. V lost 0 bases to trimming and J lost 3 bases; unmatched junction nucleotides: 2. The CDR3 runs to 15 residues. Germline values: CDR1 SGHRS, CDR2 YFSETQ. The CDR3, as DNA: TGCGCCAGCAGCTTGGGACAGGGGCACTACAATGAGCAGTTCTTC. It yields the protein CASSLGQGHYNEQFF.

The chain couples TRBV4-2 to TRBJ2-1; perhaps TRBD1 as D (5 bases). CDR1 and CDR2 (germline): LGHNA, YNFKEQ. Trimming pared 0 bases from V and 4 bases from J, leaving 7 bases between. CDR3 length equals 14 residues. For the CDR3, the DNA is TGTGCCAGCAGCCAAGAAACAGGATACAATGAGCAGTTCTTC. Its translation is CASSQETGYNEQFF.

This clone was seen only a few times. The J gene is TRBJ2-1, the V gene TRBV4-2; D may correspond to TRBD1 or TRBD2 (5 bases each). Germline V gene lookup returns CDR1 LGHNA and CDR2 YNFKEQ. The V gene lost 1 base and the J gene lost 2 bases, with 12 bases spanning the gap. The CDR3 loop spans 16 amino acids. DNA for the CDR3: TGTGCCAGCAGCCAAGCGGGACGGGACGCCTACAATGAGCAGTTCTTC. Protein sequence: CASSQAGRDAYNEQFF.

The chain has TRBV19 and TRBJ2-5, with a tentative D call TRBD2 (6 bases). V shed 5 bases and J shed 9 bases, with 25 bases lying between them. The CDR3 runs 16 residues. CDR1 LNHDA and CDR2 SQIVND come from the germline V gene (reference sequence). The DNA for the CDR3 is TGTGCCAGTAGTTATACCTCGGTTGGAGGGTCTAGGGCCCAGTACTTC. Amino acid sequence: CASSYTSVGGSRAQYF.